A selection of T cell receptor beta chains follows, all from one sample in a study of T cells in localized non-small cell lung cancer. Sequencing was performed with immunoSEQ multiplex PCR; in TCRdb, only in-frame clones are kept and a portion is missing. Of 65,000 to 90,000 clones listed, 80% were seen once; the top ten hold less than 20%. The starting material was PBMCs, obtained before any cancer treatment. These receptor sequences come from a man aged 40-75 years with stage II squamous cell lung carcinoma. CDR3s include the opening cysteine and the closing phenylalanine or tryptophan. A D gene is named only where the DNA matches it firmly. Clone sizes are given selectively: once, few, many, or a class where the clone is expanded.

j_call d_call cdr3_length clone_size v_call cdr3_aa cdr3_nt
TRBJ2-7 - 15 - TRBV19 CASSPGTNWRNEQYF TGTGCCAGTAGTCCAGGGACGAATTGGAGGAACGAGCAGTACTTC
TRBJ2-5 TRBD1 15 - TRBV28 CASSPGTAFRETQYF TGTGCCAGCAGCCCCGGGACAGCCTTTCGAGAGACCCAGTACTTC
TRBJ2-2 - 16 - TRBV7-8 CASSPRGRENTGELFF TGTGCCAGCAGCCCCAGGGGACGGGAGAACACCGGGGAGCTGTTTTTT
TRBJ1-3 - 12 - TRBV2 CASRPPGHTIYF TGTGCCAGCAGACCGCCAGGGCACACCATATATTTT
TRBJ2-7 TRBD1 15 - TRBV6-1 CASSLGQGFSYEQYF TGTGCCAGCAGCCTGGGACAGGGCTTCTCCTACGAGCAGTACTTC
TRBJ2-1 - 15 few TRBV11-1 CASSRTQSSYNEQFF TGTGCCAGCAGCCGAACACAGAGCTCCTACAATGAGCAGTTCTTC
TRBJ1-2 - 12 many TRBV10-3 CATQVQGSGYTF TGTGCCACCCAGGTGCAGGGATCCGGCTACACCTTC
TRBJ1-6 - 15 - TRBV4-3 CASSQEGAATGTLHF TGCGCCAGCAGCCAAGAGGGGGCCGCGACGGGGACCCTCCACTTT
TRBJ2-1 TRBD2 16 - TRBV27 CASRRSTSGVGNEQFF TGTGCCAGCAGGCGGTCGACTAGCGGGGTGGGAAATGAGCAGTTCTTC
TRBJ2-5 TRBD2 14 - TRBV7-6 CASSSLAGQETQYF TGTGCCAGCAGCTCCTTAGCGGGCCAAGAGACCCAGTACTTC
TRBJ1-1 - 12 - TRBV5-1 CASSLPDSEAFF TGCGCCAGCAGCTTGCCGGATTCTGAAGCTTTCTTT
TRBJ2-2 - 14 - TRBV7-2 CASSSRINTGELFF TGTGCCAGCAGCAGTAGAATCAACACCGGGGAGCTGTTTTTT
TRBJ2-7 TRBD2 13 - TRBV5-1 CASGPGGGYEQYF TGCGCCAGCGGCCCGGGGGGGGGCTACGAGCAGTACTTC
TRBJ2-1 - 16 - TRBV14 CASSLKTGWRANEQFF TGTGCCAGCAGTCTAAAGACAGGTTGGCGTGCGAATGAGCAGTTCTTC
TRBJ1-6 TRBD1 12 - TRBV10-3 CAIRTGNSPLHF TGTGCCATCAGGACAGGGAATTCACCCCTCCACTTT
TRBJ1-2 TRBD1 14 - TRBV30 CAWSEVDREDGYTF TGTGCCTGGAGTGAGGTAGACAGGGAGGATGGCTACACCTTC
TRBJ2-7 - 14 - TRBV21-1 CASSGRTVSYEQYF TGTGCCAGCAGCGGTCGGACAGTCTCCTACGAGCAGTACTTC
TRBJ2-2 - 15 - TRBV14 CASSQVQSRTGELFF TGTGCCAGCAGCCAAGTCCAGTCCCGCACCGGGGAGCTGTTTTTT
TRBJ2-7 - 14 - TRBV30 CAWSVPAGRGEQYF TGTGCCTGGAGTGTACCAGCTGGCCGGGGCGAGCAGTACTTC
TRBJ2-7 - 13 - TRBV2 CASSEDSGREQYF TGTGCCAGCAGTGAGGACAGTGGGAGGGAGCAGTACTTC
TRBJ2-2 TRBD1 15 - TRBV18 CASSAGTGNTGELFF TGTGCCAGCTCCGCCGGGACAGGGAACACCGGGGAGCTGTTTTTT
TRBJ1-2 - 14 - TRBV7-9 CASSFEGGNYGYTF TGTGCCAGCAGTTTCGAGGGGGGCAACTATGGCTACACCTTC
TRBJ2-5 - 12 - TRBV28 CASGGALETQYF TGTGCCAGCGGAGGGGCTCTGGAGACCCAGTACTTC
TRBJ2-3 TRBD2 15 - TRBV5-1 CASSQSLREGDTQYF TGCGCCAGTTCTCAGTCGTTACGGGAGGGAGATACGCAGTATTTT